This TCR beta chain comes out of a study of technical replicates of blood from a few donors. This CDR3 region has 14 residues. Trimming left V 4 bases short and J 5 bases short, with 15 bases between. The V gene's germline CDR1 is SGHTA and CDR2 FQGNSA. The data were produced by immunoSEQ multiplex PCR, yet TCRdb's version contains in-frame clones alone and is incomplete. The table includes fewer than 100,000 clones, approximately 91% detected once. Sequences were obtained from T cells isolated from PBMCs. This TCR was recovered from a human donor in good health. The chain links TRBV7-2 to TRBJ2-7; D perhaps matches TRBD2 (6 bases). This CDR3 is CASSWFGSINEQYF. The CDR3 DNA follows: TGTGCCAGCAGCTGGTTCGGGAGTATCAACGAGCAGTACTTC.